These T cell receptor beta chains were read from a single sample in a study of blood T cell repertoires in COVID-19. Measured with immunoSEQ multiplex PCR; TCRdb has only the in-frame clones, and not every one. Of 150,000 or so clones listed, over 80% are singletons. The sequencing input was peripheral blood. These TCRs come from a man in his 70s who had recovered from COVID-19. Both conserved end residues are part of each CDR3. The D gene is left open where the match is weak.

j_call,d_call,v_call,cdr3_aa,cdr3_nt
TRBJ1-2,TRBD1,TRBV7-9,CASDGQAGYGYTF,TGTGCCAGCGATGGACAGGCTGGCTATGGCTACACCTTC
TRBJ1-5,.,TRBV19,CASSERRNSNQPQHF,TGTGCCAGTAGTGAGAGGCGTAATAGCAATCAGCCCCAGCATTTT
TRBJ2-3,.,TRBV9,CASSSRVPTDTQYF,TGTGCCAGCAGCTCCAGGGTCCCCACAGATACGCAGTATTTT
TRBJ1-2,.,TRBV6-5,CASSYGEGFYGYTF,TGTGCCAGCAGTTATGGGGAGGGGTTCTATGGCTACACCTTC
TRBJ2-3,TRBD2,TRBV4-1,CASSEWTSGSTDTQYF,TGCGCCAGCAGCGAATGGACTAGCGGGAGCACAGATACGCAGTATTTT
TRBJ1-1,.,TRBV10-3,CAIEERRGTEAFF,TGTGCCATCGAAGAGAGACGGGGGACTGAAGCTTTCTTT
TRBJ1-5,.,TRBV6-5,CASSYSANQPQHF,TGTGCCAGCAGTTACTCGGCCAATCAGCCCCAGCATTTT
TRBJ2-2,.,TRBV19,CASRAGHTGELFF,TGTGCCAGTCGGGCGGGGCACACCGGGGAGCTGTTTTTT
TRBJ1-4,TRBD1,TRBV5-1,CASSPGQGHEKLFF,TGCGCCAGCAGCCCGGGACAGGGTCATGAAAAACTGTTTTTT
TRBJ2-3,.,TRBV6-2/TRBV6-3,CASSPAGSSTDTQYF,TGTGCCAGCAGCCCAGCGGGTTCTAGCACAGATACGCAGTATTTT
TRBJ2-3,.,TRBV29-1,CSVDRTEADTQYF,TGCAGCGTTGACAGGACAGAGGCAGATACGCAGTATTTT
TRBJ1-2,.,TRBV5-1,CASSSDLGGPYGYTF,TGCGCCAGCAGCTCCGACCTAGGAGGGCCCTATGGCTACACCTTC
TRBJ2-5,.,TRBV12-3/TRBV12-4,CASSLGRERAGYF,TGTGCCAGCAGTTTAGGACGGGAGCGGGCGGGTTACTTC
TRBJ2-3,TRBD1,TRBV3-1/TRBV3-2,CASSQEVSGTGAGDTQYF,TGTGCCAGCAGCCAAGAAGTAAGCGGGACAGGGGCAGGAGATACGCAGTATTTT
TRBJ1-3,.,TRBV6-5,CASSKSTGSGNTIYF,TGTGCCAGCAGCAAATCTACAGGCTCTGGAAACACCATATATTTT
TRBJ2-3,TRBD2,TRBV5-1,CASSLAVASGRTDTQYF,TGCGCCAGCAGCTTGGCCGTCGCTAGCGGGAGGACAGATACGCAGTATTTT
TRBJ2-1,TRBD2,TRBV7-2,CASSNSGDSYNEQFF,TGTGCCAGCAGTAATAGCGGGGACTCCTACAATGAGCAGTTCTTC
TRBJ2-1,.,TRBV5-1,CASSLGGASYNEQFF,TGCGCCAGCAGCTTGGGGGGAGCTTCCTACAATGAGCAGTTCTTC
TRBJ1-5,.,TRBV6-2/TRBV6-3,CASSRGVATRGNQPQHF,TGTGCCAGCAGTCGGGGGGTTGCGACGCGGGGCAATCAGCCCCAGCATTTT
TRBJ2-1,TRBD2,TRBV4-1,CASSQDASGSYNEQFF,TGCGCCAGCAGCCAAGACGCTAGCGGGTCTTACAATGAGCAGTTCTTC
TRBJ2-3,.,TRBV5-6,CASSLGGVGTDTQYF,TGTGCCAGCAGCTTAGGGGGAGTTGGAACAGATACGCAGTATTTT
TRBJ2-7,.,TRBV5-6,CASSLAVWGGASSYEQYF,TGTGCCAGCAGCTTGGCGGTCTGGGGCGGGGCCAGCTCCTACGAGCAGTACTTC
TRBJ1-5,.,TRBV10-2,CASSGQGSNQPQHF,TGCGCCAGCAGTGGGCAGGGTAGCAATCAGCCCCAGCATTTT
TRBJ2-1,TRBD2,TRBV6-1,CASSEGGGFSYNEQFF,TGTGCCAGCAGTGAAGGGGGGGGATTTAGCTACAATGAGCAGTTCTTC
TRBJ2-7,TRBD2,TRBV4-3,CASSQDRWTSGSLRYEQYF,TGCGCCAGCAGCCAAGATAGGTGGACTAGCGGGAGTTTACGCTACGAGCAGTACTTC
TRBJ2-7,TRBD2,TRBV28,CASSLSTSGAYEQYF,TGTGCCAGCAGTTTGTCGACTAGCGGAGCCTACGAGCAGTACTTC
TRBJ2-7,TRBD2,TRBV5-4,CASSLGDYYEQYF,TGTGCCAGCAGCTTGGGGGACTACTACGAGCAGTACTTC
TRBJ1-5,.,TRBV6-1,CASSEGVGGLGQPQHF,TGTGCCAGCAGTGAAGGCGTAGGCGGCTTGGGTCAGCCCCAGCATTTT
TRBJ1-6,TRBD1,TRBV7-2,CASSSDRGINSPLHF,TGTGCCAGCAGCTCCGACAGGGGAATTAATTCACCCCTCCACTTT
TRBJ2-3,.,TRBV10-1,CASTGQRTDTQYF,TGCGCCAGCACCGGACAGCGCACAGATACGCAGTATTTT
TRBJ1-2,TRBD1,TRBV12-3/TRBV12-4,CASTLTGNYGYTF,TGTGCCAGCACTCTGACAGGGAACTATGGCTACACCTTC
TRBJ2-4,.,TRBV6-1,CASSGGPTRGKNIQYF,TGTGCCAGCAGTGGGGGGCCCACTCGGGGCAAAAACATTCAGTACTTC